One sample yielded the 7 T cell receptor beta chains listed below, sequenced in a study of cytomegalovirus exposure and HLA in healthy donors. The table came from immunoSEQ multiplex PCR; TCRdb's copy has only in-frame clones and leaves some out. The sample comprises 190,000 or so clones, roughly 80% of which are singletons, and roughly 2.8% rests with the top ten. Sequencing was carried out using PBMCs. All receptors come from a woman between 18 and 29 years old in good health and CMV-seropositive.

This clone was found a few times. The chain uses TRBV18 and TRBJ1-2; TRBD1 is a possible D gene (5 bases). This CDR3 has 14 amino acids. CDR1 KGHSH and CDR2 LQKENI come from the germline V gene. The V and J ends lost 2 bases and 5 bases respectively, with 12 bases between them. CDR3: CASSPKTAQYGYTF. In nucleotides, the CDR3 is TGTGCCAGCTCACCAAAGACAGCGCAATATGGCTACACCTTC.

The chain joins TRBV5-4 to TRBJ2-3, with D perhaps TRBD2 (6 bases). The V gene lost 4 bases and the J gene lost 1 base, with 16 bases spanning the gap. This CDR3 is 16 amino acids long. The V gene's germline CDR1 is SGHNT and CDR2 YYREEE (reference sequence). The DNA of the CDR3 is TGTGCCAGCAGCACCGGGGGTACCTCCCGCACAGATACGCAGTATTTT. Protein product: CASSTGGTSRTDTQYF.

CDR3 DNA: TGTGCCAGCAGCTCGACCGGGACAGAAAATTCACCCCTCCACTTT. Its translation: CASSSTGTENSPLHF. This rearrangement joins TRBV5-4 to TRBJ1-6; the match to TRBD1 covers 7 bases. The CDR3 consists of 15 residues. V shed 3 bases, J shed 7 bases, and the junction held 7 bases outside the gene matches. Per the germline V gene, CDR1 is SGHNT and CDR2 is YYREEE (reference sequence).

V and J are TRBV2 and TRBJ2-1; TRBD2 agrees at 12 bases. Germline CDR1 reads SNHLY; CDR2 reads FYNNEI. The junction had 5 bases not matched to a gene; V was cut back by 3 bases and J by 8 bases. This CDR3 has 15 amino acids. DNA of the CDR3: TGTGCCAGCAGTGACCTAGCGGGGGGGTCGGATGAGCAGTTCTTC. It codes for CASSDLAGGSDEQFF. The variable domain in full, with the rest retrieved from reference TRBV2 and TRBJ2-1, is EPEVTQTPSHQVTQMGQEVILRCVPISNHLYFYWYRQILGQKVEFLVSFYNNEISEKSEIFDDQFSVERPDGSNFTLKIRSTKLEDSAMYFCASSDLAGGSDEQFFGPGTRLTVL.

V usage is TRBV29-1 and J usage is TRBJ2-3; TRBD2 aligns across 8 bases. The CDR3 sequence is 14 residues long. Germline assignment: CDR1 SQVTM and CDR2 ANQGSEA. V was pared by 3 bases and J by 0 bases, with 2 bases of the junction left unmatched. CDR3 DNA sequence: TGCAGCGTTGATGCGGGGGGAAGCACAGATACGCAGTATTTT. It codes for CSVDAGGSTDTQYF.

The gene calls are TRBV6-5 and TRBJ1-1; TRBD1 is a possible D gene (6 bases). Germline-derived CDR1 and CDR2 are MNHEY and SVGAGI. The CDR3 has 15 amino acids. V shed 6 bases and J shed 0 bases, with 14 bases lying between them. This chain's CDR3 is CASSAGAGVNTEAFF. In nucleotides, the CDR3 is TGTGCCAGCAGCGCAGGGGCAGGGGTGAACACTGAAGCTTTCTTT.

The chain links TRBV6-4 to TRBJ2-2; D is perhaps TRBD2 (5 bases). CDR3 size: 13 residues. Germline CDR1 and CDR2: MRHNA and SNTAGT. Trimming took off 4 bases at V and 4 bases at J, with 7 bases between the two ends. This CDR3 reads CASSASSTGELFF. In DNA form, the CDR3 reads TGTGCCAGCAGTGCTAGCAGCACCGGGGAGCTGTTTTTT.